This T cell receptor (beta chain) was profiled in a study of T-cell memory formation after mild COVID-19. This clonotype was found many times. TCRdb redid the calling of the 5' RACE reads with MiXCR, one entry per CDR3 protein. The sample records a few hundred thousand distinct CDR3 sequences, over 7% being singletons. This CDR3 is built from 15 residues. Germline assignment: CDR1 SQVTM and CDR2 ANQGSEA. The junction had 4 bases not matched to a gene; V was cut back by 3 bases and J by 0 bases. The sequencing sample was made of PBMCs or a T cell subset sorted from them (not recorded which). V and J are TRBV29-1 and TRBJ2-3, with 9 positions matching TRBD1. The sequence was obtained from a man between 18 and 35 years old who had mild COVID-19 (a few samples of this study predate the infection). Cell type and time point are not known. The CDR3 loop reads CSVDRGQGSTDTQYF. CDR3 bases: TGCAGCGTTGATCGAGGACAGGGGAGCACAGATACGCAGTATTTT.